This paragraph covers one TCR beta chain sequence. Trimming removed 0 bases at V and 1 base at J, with 13 bases between. The CDR3 totals 16 residues. CDR1 and CDR2 from the germline V gene are SGHNT and YYREEE (reference sequence). Sample time point: pretreatment peripheral blood. Each patient's cancer was a locally advanced or metastatic urothelial carcinoma. The source of the sample is a study of PD-L1 blockade in urothelial cancer. The overall study: A median about 140,000 T cells were found in blood samples.

The repertoire was sequenced with immunoSEQ multiplex PCR; TCRdb's copy has only in-frame clones and lacks some. Among about 38,000 clones listed, around four fifths were seen once. This specimen consisted of PBMCs, obtained around atezolizumab (anti-PD-L1) treatment. The V call is TRBV5-4, the J call TRBJ1-1; D is ambiguous. This sequence originates from a man older than 75 with urothelial cancer. The CDR3 region is CASSLGRVQRNTEAFF. The CDR3 DNA follows: TGTGCCAGCAGCTTGGGTCGGGTCCAGCGGAACACTGAAGCTTTCTTT.